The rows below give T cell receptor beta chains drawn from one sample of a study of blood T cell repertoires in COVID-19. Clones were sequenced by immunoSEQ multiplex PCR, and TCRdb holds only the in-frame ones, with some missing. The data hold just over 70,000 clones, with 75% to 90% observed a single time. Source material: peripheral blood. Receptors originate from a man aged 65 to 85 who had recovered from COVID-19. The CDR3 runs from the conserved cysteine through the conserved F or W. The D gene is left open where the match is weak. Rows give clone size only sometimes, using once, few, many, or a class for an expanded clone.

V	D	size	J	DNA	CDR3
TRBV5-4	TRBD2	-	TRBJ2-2	TGTGCCAGCAGCTGGAATAGCGGGAGGGCCGGTCCCGGGGAGCTGTTTTTT	CASSWNSGRAGPGELFF
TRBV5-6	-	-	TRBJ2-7	TGTGCCAGCAGCTTGGGGGTCGGGAACTACGAGCAGTACTTC	CASSLGVGNYEQYF
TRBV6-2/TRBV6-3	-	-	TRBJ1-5	TGTGCCAGCAGTCCACTTTACTCGGGGGGACCCCATCAGCCCCAGCATTTT	CASSPLYSGGPHQPQHF
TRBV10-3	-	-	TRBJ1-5	TGTGCCATCAGTTCGGCAGGCTCGGATCAGCCCCAGCATTTT	CAISSAGSDQPQHF
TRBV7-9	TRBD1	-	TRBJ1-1	TGTGCCAGCAGCTTATCCCGGGACAGTTTCCAGAGTTTGAACACTGAAGCTTTCTTT	CASSLSRDSFQSLNTEAFF
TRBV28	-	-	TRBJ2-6	TGTGCCAGCAGAAATACAGGACAATACTCTGGGGCCAACGTCCTGACTTTC	CASRNTGQYSGANVLTF
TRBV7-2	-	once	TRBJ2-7	TGTGCCAGCAGCTTTGGGTGGCAGGGGTCGTACGAGCAGTACTTC	CASSFGWQGSYEQYF
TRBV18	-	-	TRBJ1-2	TGTGCCAGCTCACCACGCCAGGGCACCTATGGCTACACCTTC	CASSPRQGTYGYTF
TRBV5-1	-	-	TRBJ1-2	TGCGCCAGCAGCTTATCGGGGGAGAACTATGGCTACACCTTC	CASSLSGENYGYTF
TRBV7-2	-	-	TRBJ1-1	TGTGCCAGCAGCCAACAGTTACTCACTGAAGCTTTCTTT	CASSQQLLTEAFF
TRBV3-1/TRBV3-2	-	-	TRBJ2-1	TGTGCCAGCAGCCAAACCGAGGGAAAGCAGTTCTTC	CASSQTEGKQFF
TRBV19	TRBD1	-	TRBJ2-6	TGTGCCAGTAGTGACCAGACAGGGACCCTTACTGGGGCCAACGTCCTGACTTTC	CASSDQTGTLTGANVLTF
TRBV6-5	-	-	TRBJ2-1	TGTGCCAGCAGTTGGGGGCGCAGCAATGAGCAGTTCTTC	CASSWGRSNEQFF
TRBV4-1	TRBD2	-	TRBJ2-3	TGCGCCAGCAGCCGACCCGTAGCGGGAGGTTGGGCTACGCAGTATTTT	CASSRPVAGGWATQYF
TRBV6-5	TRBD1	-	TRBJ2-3	TGTGCCAGCAGTAGAAGACAGGGGGATACAGATACGCAGTATTTT	CASSRRQGDTDTQYF
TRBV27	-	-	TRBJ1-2	TGTGCCAGCAGTCTACAGGCTCCCCCCTATGGCTACACCTTC	CASSLQAPPYGYTF
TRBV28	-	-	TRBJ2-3	TGTGCCAGCACCCTAGGGACTCGTAGCACAGATACGCAGTATTTT	CASTLGTRSTDTQYF
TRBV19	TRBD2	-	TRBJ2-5	TGTGCCAGTAGTACAGCCCGGGGGGGCCAAGAGACCCAGTACTTC	CASSTARGGQETQYF
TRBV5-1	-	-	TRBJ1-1	TGCGCCAGCAGCCGGTCCCCCCCCCAGGGCGGGAACACTGAAGCTTTCTTT	CASSRSPPQGGNTEAFF
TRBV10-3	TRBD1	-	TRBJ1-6	TGTGCCATCAGTGAGTCGCCAGCAGGGGGCCCACCCCTCCACTTT	CAISESPAGGPPLHF
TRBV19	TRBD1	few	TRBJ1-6	TGTGCCAGTAGTATTAATGCGGGACAGGGAAATTCACCCCTCCACTTT	CASSINAGQGNSPLHF
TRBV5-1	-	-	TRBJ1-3	TGCGCCAGCAGCCCTGGTCAAGGAGAGTCTGGAAACACCATATATTTT	CASSPGQGESGNTIYF
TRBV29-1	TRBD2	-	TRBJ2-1	TGCAGCGTTGATACGAGCGGGGCCTACAATGAGCAGTTCTTC	CSVDTSGAYNEQFF
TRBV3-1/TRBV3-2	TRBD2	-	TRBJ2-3	TGTGCCAGCAGCCAAGCTAGCGGGGGGGCAGATACGCAGTATTTT	CASSQASGGADTQYF
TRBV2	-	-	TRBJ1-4	TGTGCCAGCAGCCCGATGGCAGGGACTAATGAAAAACTGTTTTTT	CASSPMAGTNEKLFF
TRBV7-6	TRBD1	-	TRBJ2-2	TGTGCCAGCACCCAGACAGGGCGTGGGTCCGGGGAGCTGTTTTTT	CASTQTGRGSGELFF